A single sample is the source of the 5 T cell receptor beta chains below, sequenced in a study of T cell repertoires in cytomegalovirus infection. TCRdb used MiXCR to reprocess the reads, holding one entry per CDR3 protein. The sample lists about 770,000 distinct CDR3 sequences, just under 30% occurring once. These receptors have no known antigen. Specimen: cultured CD8+ T cells from PBMCs, collected from culture after CMV antigen stimulation. Receptors originate from a human donor in good health (CMV status not recorded). Some clones in this sample may be carry-over from other donors' samples.

CDR3 nucleotides: TGTGCCAGCAGTGACTTTGACAGGGCCTCTAGCACAGATACGCAGTATTTT. It codes for CASSDFDRASSTDTQYF. J is TRBJ2-3 and V is TRBV27; 7 nucleotides line up with TRBD1. The CDR3 is 17 residues long. The germline CDR1 and CDR2 sequences are MNHEY and SMNVEV (reference sequence). J was trimmed by 0 bases and V by 5 bases; bases with no gene match: 11.

The J gene is TRBJ1-1, the V gene TRBV6-2 or TRBV6-3; no reliable D call. With 3 bases removed from V and 1 base from J, the gap between germline ends came to 12 bases. The CDR3 has 15 residues. Germline-derived CDR1 and CDR2 are MNHEY and SVGEGT. The CDR3 reads CASSYILRGNTEAFF. The CDR3, as DNA: TGTGCCAGCAGTTATATACTACGTGGGAACACTGAAGCTTTCTTT.

This clonotype was counted many times. The rearrangement links TRBV7-2 to TRBJ2-5, with 8 bases that match TRBD1. V was pared by 2 bases and J by 6 bases, with 14 bases of the junction left unmatched. Germline assignment: CDR1 SGHTA and CDR2 FQGNSA. This CDR3 is built from 17 residues. CDR3 residues: CASSLQIWDRMLKTQYF. The CDR3 nucleotides are TGTGCCAGCAGCTTACAGATTTGGGACAGGATGTTAAAGACCCAGTACTTC.

This clonotype was counted only a few times. The V call is TRBV7-9, the J call TRBJ2-2, with TRBD1 as a possible D gene (6 bases). Trimming left V 2 bases short and J 9 bases short, with 16 bases between. The CDR3 sequence is 15 residues long. CDR1 SEHNR and CDR2 FQNEAQ come from the germline V gene (reference sequence). The CDR3 bases are TGTGCCAGCAGCTTACCCCGTCCAGGGGCATGGGAGCTGTTTTTT. Its translation is CASSLPRPGAWELFF.

This chain uses TRBV7-6 with TRBJ2-7; 7 bases match TRBD1. The CDR3 runs to 15 residues. Germline V lookup: CDR1 SGHVS, CDR2 FNYEAQ. The V and J ends lost 4 bases and 2 bases, in that order; junction bases with no gene match: 8. The CDR3: CASSSPGQLTYEQYF. The CDR3 nucleotides are TGTGCCAGCAGCTCCCCGGGACAGTTGACCTACGAGCAGTACTTC.